Listed here are 8 T cell receptor beta chains from one sample, sequenced in a study of beta chain features in type 1 diabetes. Findings and limits, study-wide: Moderately but significantly shorter TCRB CDR3s were found in Type 1 diabetes patients in all four CD4+ subsets.

Their recognized antigens are unknown. Isolated RNA was reverse transcribed in full, so expressed TCRB transcripts were sequenced. This table comes from immunoSEQ multiplex PCR, and its TCRdb copy is limited to in-frame clones, with some not included. This sample has roughly 38,000 clones, with 60% to 75% found just once. The sample comprised Tregs from blood. The receptor set was obtained from a man younger than 45 with type 1 diabetes. Some clones in this sample may be carry-over from other donors' samples.

This clone was found a few times. The genes are TRBV2 and TRBJ1-1, with D possibly matching TRBD1 (5 bases). In germline, CDR1 is SNHLY, CDR2 FYNNEI. V shed 2 bases and J shed 5 bases, with 12 bases lying between them. The CDR3 length is 14 residues. The CDR3 is CASSEMGRGTEAFF. CDR3 DNA: TGTGCCAGCAGTGAAATGGGGAGGGGAACTGAAGCTTTCTTT.

The rearrangement joins TRBV7-9 to TRBJ2-4, with 8 nucleotides matching TRBD1. Per germline, CDR1 SEHNR and CDR2 FQNEAQ (reference sequence). The CDR3 is 16 amino acids. V was pared by 5 bases and J by 6 bases, with 12 bases of the junction left unmatched. In DNA form, the CDR3 reads TGTGCCAGCAGCCCCGGACAGGGACCGCGAATAAACATTCAGTACTTC. It is translated as CASSPGQGPRINIQYF. Variable domain in full (rest from reference TRBV7-9 and TRBJ2-4): DTGVSQNPRHKITKRGQNVTFRCDPISEHNRLYWYRQTLGQGPEFLTYFQNEAQLEKSRLLSDRFSAERPKGSFSTLEIQRTEQGDSAMYLCASSPGQGPRINIQYFGAGTRLSVL.

V usage is TRBV6-5 and J usage is TRBJ1-2; 8 bases are shared with TRBD1. The V gene's germline CDR1 is MNHEY and CDR2 SVGAGI. After removal of 2 bases from V and 4 bases from J, the junction contained 6 bases not matched to a gene. This CDR3 is built from 15 residues. CDR3 sequence: CASSYETGEFYGYTF. Here the CDR3 DNA reads TGTGCCAGCAGTTACGAGACAGGGGAATTCTATGGCTACACCTTC.

This clone was seen a handful of times. The chain uses TRBV2 and TRBJ1-5; a possible D gene is TRBD1 (6 bases). The CDR3 totals 13 residues. V lost 8 bases to trimming and J lost 3 bases, with 11 bases between them. Germline V gives CDR1 SNHLY, CDR2 FYNNEI. The CDR3 protein is CASGGPNNQPQHF. CDR3 sequence (DNA): TGTGCCAGCGGGGGCCCTAACAATCAGCCCCAGCATTTT.

By its share, this clone is medium-sized (0.01 to 0.1%). V gene TRBV7-9 combines with J gene TRBJ1-3, with 7 bases lining up with TRBD1. The junction had 13 bases not matched to a gene; V was cut back by 4 bases and J by 4 bases. CDR1 and CDR2 from the germline V gene are SEHNR and FQNEAQ (reference sequence). There are 17 residues in the CDR3. The CDR3 is CASSSNRQGSRGNTIYF. Written as DNA, the CDR3 is TGTGCCAGCAGCTCAAACCGACAGGGATCCAGAGGAAACACCATATATTTT.

This clone was seen more than once but under ten times. The chain is built from TRBV4-2 and TRBJ2-3, with 7 bases that match TRBD2. Germline CDR1 and CDR2: LGHNA and YNFKEQ. The CDR3 runs to 15 residues. Trimming took 0 bases from V and 10 from J; bases not matched to a gene: 10. The CDR3 protein is CASSQDPGTTAAQYF. CDR3 sequence (DNA): TGTGCCAGCAGCCAAGATCCCGGGACTACCGCCGCGCAGTATTTT.

This clone showed up just a few times. This sequence joins TRBV11-1 and TRBJ2-7; D is ambiguous. This CDR3 has 15 residues. V shed 1 base and J shed 2 bases, with 12 bases lying between them. CDR1 is SGHAT, CDR2 FQDESV, per germline (reference sequence). This CDR3 is CASSLVAALPYEQYF. CDR3 in DNA: TGTGCCAGCAGCTTAGTGGCAGCGTTACCCTACGAGCAGTACTTC.

The gene calls are TRBV7-3 and TRBJ2-5; D not certain. The CDR3 is 13 amino acids. Germline CDR1 and CDR2: SGHTA and FQGTGA. The germline V and J ends were trimmed by 2 bases and 3 bases, with 7 bases remaining between them. The CDR3 loop is CASSLGAEETQYF. In nucleotides, the CDR3 is TGTGCCAGCAGCTTAGGTGCAGAAGAGACCCAGTACTTC.